The TCR beta chain under discussion was sequenced for a study of T cells after yellow fever vaccination. Trimming cost V 8 bases and J 4 bases, with 9 bases left between them. The CDR3 has 13 residues. This clonotype was counted ten times or more. The target antigen is unknown. Study results and caveats: Overlap between CD4 and CD8 compartments was detected for a small share of clonotypes. The secondary response peaked faster, at day 5 versus 15, but was weaker.

A universal primer site and UMIs were added as TCR cDNA was made by 5'RACE template switching. From the 5' RACE reads, TCRdb called clonotypes with MiXCR, one entry per CDR3 protein. The sample yields about 210,000 distinct CDR3 sequences, more than 6.5% seen once. Sequences were derived from CD4+ T cells sorted from PBMCs, sampled on the day of the yellow fever booster vaccination. V usage is TRBV12-3 or TRBV12-4 and J usage is TRBJ2-6; D perhaps matches TRBD2 (6 bases). The sequence was collected from a man aged 30-40 years who received the YFV17D yellow fever vaccine. This chain's CDR3 is CASSAGGANVLTF. CDR3 DNA sequence: TGTGCCAGCTCCGCGGGAGGGGCCAACGTCCTGACTTTC.